The 17 T cell receptor beta chains listed next were all sequenced from one sample in a study of shared clonotypes between healthy human individuals (dated by TCRdb to 2018 to 2020). The library was prepared using the immunoSEQ multiplex PCR assay. What TCRdb holds here is the immuneACCESS table cut down to in-frame rearrangements. Part of the clones is not present; checked against another copy, under half of the missing clones reflect an unresolved V gene, and the others are unexplained. The sample has about 2.5 million clones on record, 85% to 95% of them singletons. The top ten hold around 0.35% of the sample. Sequences were obtained from naive CD4+ T cells from PBMCs. The cell subset or site label, read with the paper, signifies: CD45RA+ positively selected. Receptors originate from a man between 18 and 35 years old in good health. Some clones in this sample may be carry-over from other donors' samples.

The chain couples TRBV10-3 to TRBJ1-1; D not resolved. CDR1 is ENHRY, CDR2 SYGVKD, per germline. This CDR3 region has 13 residues. V gave up 2 bases and J gave up 8 bases, with 12 bases separating them. CDR3 loop: CAISEPARYEAFF. For the CDR3, the DNA is TGTGCCATCAGTGAGCCGGCGCGTTACGAAGCTTTCTTT.

This clone appeared once. The genes are TRBV27 and TRBJ1-1, with 10 bases identical to TRBD1. CDR1 and CDR2 (germline): MNHEY, SMNVEV (reference sequence). CDR3 length: 14 residues. V was pared by 6 bases and J by 2 bases, with 3 bases of the junction left unmatched. The CDR3, as DNA: TGTGCCAGCAGAAAGACAGGGGGCAACACTGAAGCTTTCTTT. It is translated as CASRKTGGNTEAFF.

V and J are TRBV5-1 and TRBJ1-2; D is unclear. This CDR3 is 13 amino acids long. Looked up from germline, CDR1 is SGHRS and CDR2 is YFSETQ. Trimming shortened V by 0 bases and J by 4 bases, and 7 bases separated the two germline ends. The CDR3 loop reads CASSLDGRYGYTF. Here the CDR3 DNA reads TGCGCCAGCAGCTTGGACGGACGCTATGGCTACACCTTC.

In its sample, this clone was seen once. At the DNA level, this CDR3 is encoded by other sequences in the same sample as well. V gene TRBV5-4 combines with J gene TRBJ1-1; possibly TRBD1 for D (5 bases). Germline loops: CDR1 SGHNT, CDR2 YYREEE (reference sequence). V lost 0 bases and J lost 4, with 10 bases in between. This CDR3 has 14 amino acids. Here the CDR3 DNA reads TGTGCCAGCAGCTTGGGGACGGGGGGCACTGAAGCTTTCTTT. Translated, it gives CASSLGTGGTEAFF.

This sequence joins TRBV5-1 and TRBJ2-3; D is perhaps TRBD2 (6 bases). The CDR3 sequence is 18 residues long. From germline, CDR1 is SGHRS and CDR2 YFSETQ. With 0 bases removed from V and 4 bases from J, the gap between germline ends came to 21 bases. CDR3 in amino acids: CASSLDGTIGSLADTQYF. CDR3 DNA sequence: TGCGCCAGCAGCTTGGATGGGACGATCGGGAGTCTGGCAGATACGCAGTATTTT. Full variable domain (outside the CDR3, taken from reference TRBV5-1 and TRBJ2-3): KAGVTQTPRYLIKTRGQQVTLSCSPISGHRSVSWYQQTPGQGLQFLFEYFSETQRNKGNFPGRFSGRQFSNSRSEMNVSTLELGDSALYLCASSLDGTIGSLADTQYFGPGTRLTVL.

Turning to this clone: Distinct nucleotide sequences in the sample also encode this CDR3. J is TRBJ2-4 and V is TRBV28, with 8 bases aligning to TRBD1. V lost 5 bases, J lost 1 base, and 1 base stayed unmatched. The CDR3 runs 14 residues. Looked up from germline, CDR1 is MDHEN and CDR2 is SYDVKM. CDR3 loop: CASSRQGAKNIQYF. The CDR3 region has the DNA TGTGCCAGCAGTCGACAGGGGGCCAAAAACATTCAGTACTTC. The complete variable domain, with remaining parts taken from reference TRBV28 and TRBJ2-4, reads DVKVTQSSRYLVKRTGEKVFLECVQDMDHENMFWYRQDPGLGLRLIYFSYDVKMKEKGDIPEGYSVSREKKERFSLILESASTNQTSMYLCASSRQGAKNIQYFGAGTRLSVL.

The chain recombines TRBV28 with TRBJ2-7, with D possibly being TRBD1 (5 bases). Germline lookup yields CDR1 MDHEN and CDR2 SYDVKM. This CDR3 is built from 14 residues. Deletions cut 2 bases from V and 3 bases from J, with 11 bases between. CDR3 nucleotides: TGTGCCAGCAGTTTAACAGGTGGGATCTACGAGCAGTACTTC. It translates to CASSLTGGIYEQYF.

The J gene is TRBJ2-2, the V gene TRBV19, with TRBD2 matching over 11 bases. Germline lookup yields CDR1 LNHDA and CDR2 SQIVND (reference sequence). The junction had 4 bases not matched to a gene; V was cut back by 1 base and J by 3 bases. The CDR3 loop spans 17 amino acids. The CDR3 region has the DNA TGTGCCAGTAGTATAGGTCTAGCGGGAGGCGACACCGGGGAGCTGTTTTTT. It yields the protein CASSIGLAGGDTGELFF.

The chain is built from TRBV6-5 and TRBJ2-7, with 7 positions matching TRBD2. The CDR3 runs 14 residues. The germline CDR1 and CDR2 sequences are MNHEY and SVGAGI. J was trimmed by 5 bases and V by 4 bases; bases with no gene match: 8. CDR3 region: CASSWAGEPHEQYF. CDR3 bases: TGTGCCAGCAGTTGGGCGGGAGAGCCCCACGAGCAGTACTTC.

The chain employs TRBV5-1 and TRBJ1-1; 8 bases agree with TRBD1. The CDR3 runs 13 residues. Germline CDR1 is SGHRS and CDR2 is YFSETQ. J gave up 8 bases and V 7 bases, and 10 bases lay outside the gene matches. This CDR3 reads CASSPGGDLEAFF. In DNA, the CDR3 is TGCGCCAGCTCCCCAGGGGGCGATTTAGAAGCTTTCTTT.

The V gene is TRBV11-2, the J gene TRBJ1-2, with a possible D match to TRBD1 (6 bases). CDR1 SGHAT and CDR2 FQNNGV come from the germline V gene. With 5 bases removed from V and 2 bases from J, the gap between germline ends came to 12 bases. This CDR3 is 14 amino acids long. The chain's CDR3 is CASSPRTENYGYTF. The CDR3 bases are TGTGCCAGCAGCCCCCGGACAGAAAACTATGGCTACACCTTC. The complete variable domain, with remaining parts taken from reference TRBV11-2 and TRBJ1-2, reads EAGVAQSPRYKIIEKRQSVAFWCNPISGHATLYWYQQILGQGPKLLIQFQNNGVVDDSQLPKDRFSAERLKGVDSTLKIQPAKLEDSAVYLCASSPRTENYGYTFGSGTRLTVV.

V and J are TRBV2 and TRBJ2-4; D gene unclear. V was trimmed by 6 bases and J by 5 bases, leaving 8 bases between them. Germline V gives CDR1 SNHLY, CDR2 FYNNEI. This CDR3 contains 12 residues. The CDR3 DNA is TGTGCCAGCAGGGGCTGGGAAAACATTCAGTACTTC. Translated, it gives CASRGWENIQYF.

This clone was observed once. The V and J genes are TRBV15 and TRBJ2-7, with D tentatively TRBD2 (6 bases). Trimming stripped 4 bases from V and 0 bases from J, with 13 bases between. The CDR3 contains 15 residues. CDR1 is LNHNV, CDR2 YYDKDF, per germline (reference sequence). The CDR3 loop reads CATSKGGRFSYEQYF. The CDR3 coding sequence is TGTGCCACCAGCAAAGGAGGGCGATTCTCCTACGAGCAGTACTTC.

The rearrangement joins TRBV15 to TRBJ2-7; 7 bases agree with TRBD2. Germline V lookup: CDR1 LNHNV, CDR2 YYDKDF (reference sequence). With V trimmed by 0 bases and J by 3 bases, 8 bases remained unmatched. The CDR3 is 16 residues long. The CDR3 spells CATSRDLGTGGYEQYF. The DNA for the CDR3 is TGTGCCACCAGCAGAGATTTGGGCACGGGGGGCTACGAGCAGTACTTC.

V is TRBV6-4 and J is TRBJ2-6; no clear D gene. V was pared by 4 bases and J by 2 bases, with 6 bases between. The CDR3 runs 14 residues. Germline V CDR1 and CDR2: MRHNA, SNTAGT. In DNA form, the CDR3 reads TGTGCCAGCAGTGGAGAGGCTGGGGCCAACGTCCTGACTTTC. The encoded protein is CASSGEAGANVLTF.

This clone was seen only once. The chain couples TRBV7-8 to TRBJ2-4; no firm D call. Trimming shortened V by 5 bases and J by 6 bases, and 14 bases separated the two germline ends. Germline values: CDR1 SGHVS, CDR2 FQNEAQ. The length of the CDR3 is 14 residues. As DNA, the CDR3 is TGTGCCAGCAGCCCAGGTATCAAATCAAACATTCAGTACTTC. It translates to CASSPGIKSNIQYF.

The J gene is TRBJ2-3, the V gene TRBV5-1, with 14 bases that match TRBD2. There are 17 residues in the CDR3. The ends lost 3 bases at V and 6 bases at J; junction bases unmatched: 9. Germline V gene lookup returns CDR1 SGHRS and CDR2 YFSETQ. CDR3 in amino acids: CASSSGTSGRNSDTQYF. CDR3 bases: TGCGCCAGCAGCTCCGGGACTAGCGGGAGAAACTCGGATACGCAGTATTTT.